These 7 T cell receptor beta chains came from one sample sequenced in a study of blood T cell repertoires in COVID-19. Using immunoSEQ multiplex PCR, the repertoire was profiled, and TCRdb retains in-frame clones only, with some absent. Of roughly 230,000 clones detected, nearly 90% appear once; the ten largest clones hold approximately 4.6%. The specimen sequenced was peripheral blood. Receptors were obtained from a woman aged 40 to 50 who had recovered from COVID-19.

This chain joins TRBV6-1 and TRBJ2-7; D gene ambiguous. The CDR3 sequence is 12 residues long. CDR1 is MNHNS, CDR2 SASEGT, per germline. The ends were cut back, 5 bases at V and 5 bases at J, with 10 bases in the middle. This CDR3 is CASSSSLNEQYF. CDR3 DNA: TGTGCCAGCAGTTCAAGCCTAAACGAGCAGTACTTC.

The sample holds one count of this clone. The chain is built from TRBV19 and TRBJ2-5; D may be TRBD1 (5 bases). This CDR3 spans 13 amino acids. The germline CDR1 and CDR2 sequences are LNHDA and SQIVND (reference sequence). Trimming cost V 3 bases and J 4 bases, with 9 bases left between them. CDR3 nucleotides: TGTGCCAGTAGTATGCAGGGCCCAGAGACCCAGTACTTC. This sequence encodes CASSMQGPETQYF.

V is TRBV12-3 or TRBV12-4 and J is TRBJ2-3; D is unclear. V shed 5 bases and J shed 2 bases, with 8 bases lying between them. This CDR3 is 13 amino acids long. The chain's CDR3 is CASSNRDTDTQYF. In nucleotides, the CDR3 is TGTGCCAGCAGTAATAGAGACACAGATACGCAGTATTTT.

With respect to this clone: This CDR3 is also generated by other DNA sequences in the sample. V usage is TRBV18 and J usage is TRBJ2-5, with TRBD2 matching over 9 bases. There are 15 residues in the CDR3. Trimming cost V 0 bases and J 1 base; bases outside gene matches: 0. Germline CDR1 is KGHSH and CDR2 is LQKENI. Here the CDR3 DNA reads TGTGCCAGCTCACCACCGGGACTAGCCCAAGAGACCCAGTACTTC. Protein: CASSPPGLAQETQYF.

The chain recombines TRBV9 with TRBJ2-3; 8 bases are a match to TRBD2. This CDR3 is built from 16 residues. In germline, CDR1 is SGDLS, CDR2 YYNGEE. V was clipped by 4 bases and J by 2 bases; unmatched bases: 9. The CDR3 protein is CASSSIGRDYTDTQYF. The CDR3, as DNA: TGTGCCAGCAGCTCTATCGGGAGGGACTACACAGATACGCAGTATTTT. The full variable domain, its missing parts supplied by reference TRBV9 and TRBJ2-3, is DSGVTQTPKHLITATGQRVTLRCSPRSGDLSVYWYQQSLDQGLQFLIQYYNGEERAKGNILERFSAQQFPDLHSELNLSSLELGDSALYFCASSSIGRDYTDTQYFGPGTRLTVL.

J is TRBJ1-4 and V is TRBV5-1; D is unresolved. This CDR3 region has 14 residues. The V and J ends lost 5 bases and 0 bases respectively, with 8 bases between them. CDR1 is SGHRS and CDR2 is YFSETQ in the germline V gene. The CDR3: CASSETTTNEKLFF. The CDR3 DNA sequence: TGCGCCAGCAGTGAAACAACAACTAATGAAAAACTGTTTTTT.

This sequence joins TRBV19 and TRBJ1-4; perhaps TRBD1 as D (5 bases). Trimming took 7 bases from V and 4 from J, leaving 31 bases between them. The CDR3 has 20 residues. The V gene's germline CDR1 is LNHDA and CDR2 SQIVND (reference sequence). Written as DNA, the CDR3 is TGTGCCAGTACGATACTAATGGACATCCGAAATACTCCAGGTAATGAAAAACTGTTTTTT. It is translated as CASTILMDIRNTPGNEKLFF.